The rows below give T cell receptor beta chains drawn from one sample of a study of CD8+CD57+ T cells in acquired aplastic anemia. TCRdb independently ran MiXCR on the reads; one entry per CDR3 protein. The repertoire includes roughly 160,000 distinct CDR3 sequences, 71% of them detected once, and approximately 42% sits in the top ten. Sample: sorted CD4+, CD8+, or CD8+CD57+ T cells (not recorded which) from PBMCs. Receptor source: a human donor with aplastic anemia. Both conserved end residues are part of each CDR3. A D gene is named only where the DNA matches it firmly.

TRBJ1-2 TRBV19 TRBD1 CASSIDRDRGYGYTF TGTGCCAGTAGTATAGATCGGGACAGGGGCTATGGCTACACCTTC
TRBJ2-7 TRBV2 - CASKETGLSFVEQYF TGTGCCAGCAAGGAAACAGGCTTGTCCTTTGTCGAGCAGTACTTC
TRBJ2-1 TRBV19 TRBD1 CASVLTGTGSNEQFF TGTGCCAGTGTCCTAACCGGGACAGGGAGTAATGAGCAGTTCTTC
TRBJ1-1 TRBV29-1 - CSVDVGAEAFF TGCAGCGTGGACGTTGGGGCTGAAGCTTTCTTT
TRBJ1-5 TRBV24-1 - CATQASWNQPQHF TGTGCCACTCAGGCCTCGTGGAATCAGCCCCAGCATTTT
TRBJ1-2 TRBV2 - CASSEQGTNYGYTF TGTGCCAGCAGTGAACAGGGGACGAACTATGGCTACACCTTC
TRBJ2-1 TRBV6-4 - CASTRRIHLAREQFF TGTGCCAGCACCCGAAGGATACATTTAGCTCGTGAGCAGTTCTTC
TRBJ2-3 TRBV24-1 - CATSDELDTRYTQYF TGTGCCACCAGTGACGAATTGGACACGCGGTATACGCAGTATTTT
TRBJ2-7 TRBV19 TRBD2 CASSILAGSAYEQYF TGTGCCAGTAGTATACTAGCGGGGTCAGCCTACGAGCAGTACTTC
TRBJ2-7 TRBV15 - CATSGDPEGHEQYF TGTGCCACCAGCGGGGATCCCGAAGGGCACGAGCAGTACTTC
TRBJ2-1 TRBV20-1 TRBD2 CSASRQLAGDTNEQFF TGCAGTGCCAGCAGGCAGTTAGCGGGAGATACGAATGAGCAGTTCTTC